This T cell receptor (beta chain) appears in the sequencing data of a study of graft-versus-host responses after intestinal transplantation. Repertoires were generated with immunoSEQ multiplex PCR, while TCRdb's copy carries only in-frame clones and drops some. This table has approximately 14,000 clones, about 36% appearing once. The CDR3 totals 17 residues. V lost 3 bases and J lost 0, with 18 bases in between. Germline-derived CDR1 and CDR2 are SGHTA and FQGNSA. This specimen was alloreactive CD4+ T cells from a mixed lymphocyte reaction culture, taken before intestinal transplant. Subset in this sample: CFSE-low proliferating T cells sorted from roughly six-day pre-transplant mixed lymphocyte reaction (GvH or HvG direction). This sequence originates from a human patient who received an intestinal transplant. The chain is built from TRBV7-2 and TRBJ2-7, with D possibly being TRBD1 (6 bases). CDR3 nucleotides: TGTGCCAGCAGCTTTCGTCCAGGGGCCTCCTACTCCTACGAGCAGTACTTC. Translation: CASSFRPGASYSYEQYF. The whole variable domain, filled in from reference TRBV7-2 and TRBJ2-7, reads GAGVSQSPSNKVTEKGKDVELRCDPISGHTALYWYRQSLGQGLEFLIYFQGNSAPDKSGLPSDRFSAERTGGSVSTLTIQRTQQEDSAVYLCASSFRPGASYSYEQYFGPGTRLTVT.